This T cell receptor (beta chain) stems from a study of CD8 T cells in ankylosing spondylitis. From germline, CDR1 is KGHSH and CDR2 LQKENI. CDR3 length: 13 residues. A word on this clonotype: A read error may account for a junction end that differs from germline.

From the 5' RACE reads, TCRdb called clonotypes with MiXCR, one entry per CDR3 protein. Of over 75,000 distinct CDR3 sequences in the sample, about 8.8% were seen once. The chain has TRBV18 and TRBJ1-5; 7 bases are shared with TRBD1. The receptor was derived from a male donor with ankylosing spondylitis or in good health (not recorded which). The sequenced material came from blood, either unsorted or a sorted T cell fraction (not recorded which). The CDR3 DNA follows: TGTGCCAGCTCACTGGGACAGACTCAGCTCCAGCATTTT. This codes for CASSLGQTQLQHF. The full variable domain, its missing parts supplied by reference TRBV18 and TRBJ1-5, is NAGVMQNPRHLVRRRGQEARLRCSPMKGHSHVYWYRQLPEEGLKFMVYLQKENIIDESGMPKERFSAEFPKEGPSILRIQQVVRGDSAAYFCASSLGQTQLQHFGDGTRLSIL.